The present T cell receptor (beta chain) was sequenced within a study of T-cell reconstitution after alpha-beta-depleted transplantation in children. Study-level results: Expanded clones from the graft, numbering several hundred, reportedly supplied alpha-beta T cells about two months after transplant. T-cell numbers and diversity, one year after transplant, stemmed largely from T cells that were newly produced. Surviving recipient cells, namely T cells and thymic progenitors, were the source of high day-60 TCRbeta diversity in some patients.

Library preparation (for TCRbeta) was performed with unique molecular identifiers. TCRdb re-called the PCR reads with MiXCR, one entry per CDR3 protein. The sample includes about 540,000 distinct CDR3 sequences, more than 20% of them seen just once. The CDR3 is 15 amino acids. The germline CDR1 and CDR2 sequences are SNHLY and FYNNEI. V lost 7 bases, J lost 3 bases, and 9 bases stayed unmatched. Comments on this clonotype: What it recognizes is unknown.

This receptor was identified in a boy younger than two with Wiskott-Aldrich syndrome, due to receive a stem cell transplant. This material consisted of PBMCs, taken before TCRalphabeta/CD19-depleted stem cell transplant. The V gene is TRBV2, the J gene TRBJ2-3; 8 nucleotides line up with TRBD2. The DNA of the CDR3 is TGTGCCAGCAAGACTAGCGAGGGCGTGACAGATACGCAGTATTTT. This gives the protein CASKTSEGVTDTQYF.